This T cell receptor beta chain was recovered during a study of cytomegalovirus exposure and HLA in healthy donors. General study findings and limits: In a later analysis, compared with equally common non-associated chains, HLA-associated beta chains were more expanded.

V shed 4 bases and J 11 bases; nucleotides not matched to a gene: 8. Germline V gene data show CDR1 as SGHNT and CDR2 as YYREEE (reference sequence). The CDR3 spans 13 residues. This clone was counted only a few times. Its antigen is undetermined. A far larger clone is just one base off, so this is likely a read error. Other DNA sequences within the sample encode an identical CDR3. Amplification used 60 Vbeta primers and 13 Jbeta primers. Profiled with immunoSEQ multiplex PCR; TCRdb holds only in-frame clones, not every one. The table shows 150,000 to 200,000 clones, with around 83% occurring only once.

The sample consisted of PBMCs. This rearrangement joins TRBV5-4 to TRBJ1-3; 8 bases line up with TRBD1. The sequence derives from a male donor in good health and CMV-seropositive. This chain's CDR3 is CASSHRTGRPIYF. As DNA, the CDR3 is TGTGCCAGCAGCCACAGGACAGGGCGTCCCATATATTTT. Full variable domain (rest looked up from reference TRBV5-4 and TRBJ1-3): ETGVTQSPTHLIKTRGQQVTLRCSSQSGHNTVSWYQQALGQGPQFIFQYYREEENGRGNFPPRFSGLQFPNYSSELNVNALELDDSALYLCASSHRTGRPIYFGEGSWLTVV.